This TCR beta chain emerged from a study of blood T cells in healthy people across ages. Study observations and caveats: Because donor CMV status was unknown, expanded clonotype changes were possibly confounded. Age advanced and TCR beta diversity per million T cells fell, roughly linearly.

PCR was performed a second time for roughly 7 to 11 cycles using a sample-barcoded 5' primer and a J-beta primer mix. Every molecule of cDNA carried a tag from a template-switch adaptor with 12 random nucleotides. TCRdb reprocessed the 5' RACE reads via MiXCR and lists one record per CDR3 protein. Among 1.6 million or so distinct CDR3 sequences listed, roughly 30% were seen once. Roughly 10 milliliters of peripheral blood were drawn from each donor. This clonotype was seen ten or more times. The target antigen is unknown. CDR3 length: 15 amino acids. V was shortened by 2 bases and J by 0 bases, with 11 bases between the two germline ends. The germline gives CDR1 SQVTM, CDR2 ANQGSEA.

This rearrangement joins TRBV29-1 to TRBJ2-4; D ambiguous. This TCR derives from a woman aged 25 to 39 in good health. The sequencing sample was made of blood. The CDR3 DNA is TGCAGCGTTGAATCGCGGAATCTAGCCAAAAACATTCAGTACTTC. It specifies CSVESRNLAKNIQYF.